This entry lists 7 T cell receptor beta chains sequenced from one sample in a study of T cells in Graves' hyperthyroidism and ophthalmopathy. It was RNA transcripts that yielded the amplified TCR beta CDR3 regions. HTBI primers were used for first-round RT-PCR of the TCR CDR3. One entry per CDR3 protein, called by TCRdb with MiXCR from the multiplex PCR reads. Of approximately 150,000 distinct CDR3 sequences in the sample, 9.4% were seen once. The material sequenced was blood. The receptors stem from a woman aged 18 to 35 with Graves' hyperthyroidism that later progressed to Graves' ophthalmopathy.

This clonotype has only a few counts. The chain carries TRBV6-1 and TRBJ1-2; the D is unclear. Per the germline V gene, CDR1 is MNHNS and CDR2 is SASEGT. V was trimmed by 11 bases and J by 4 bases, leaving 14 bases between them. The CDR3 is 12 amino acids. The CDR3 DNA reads TGTGCCTCCCTGCAGGTCCCCTATGGCTACACCTTC. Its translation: CASLQVPYGYTF.

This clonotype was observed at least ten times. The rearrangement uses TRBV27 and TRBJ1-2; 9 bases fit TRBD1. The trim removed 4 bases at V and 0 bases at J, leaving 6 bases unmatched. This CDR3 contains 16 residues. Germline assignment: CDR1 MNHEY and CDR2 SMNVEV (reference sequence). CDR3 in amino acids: CASSSKTGGTNYGYTF. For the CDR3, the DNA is TGTGCCAGCAGTTCCAAGACAGGGGGAACTAACTATGGCTACACCTTC.

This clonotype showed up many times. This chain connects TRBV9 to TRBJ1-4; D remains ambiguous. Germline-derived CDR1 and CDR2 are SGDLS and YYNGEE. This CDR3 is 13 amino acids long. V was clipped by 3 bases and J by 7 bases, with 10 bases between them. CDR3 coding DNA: TGTGCCAGCAGCGCCGATCAAGGTGAAAAACTGTTTTTT. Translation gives CASSADQGEKLFF. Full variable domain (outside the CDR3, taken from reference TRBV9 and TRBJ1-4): DSGVTQTPKHLITATGQRVTLRCSPRSGDLSVYWYQQSLDQGLQFLIQYYNGEERAKGNILERFSAQQFPDLHSELNLSSLELGDSALYFCASSADQGEKLFFGSGTQLSVL.

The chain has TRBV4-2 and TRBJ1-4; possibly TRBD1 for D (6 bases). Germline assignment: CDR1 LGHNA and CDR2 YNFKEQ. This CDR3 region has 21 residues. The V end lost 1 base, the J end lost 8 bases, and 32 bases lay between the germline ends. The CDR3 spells CASSQVGRGRDGPELDEKLFF. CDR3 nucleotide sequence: TGTGCCAGCAGCCAAGTGGGCAGGGGCAGGGACGGACCTGAATTGGACGAAAAACTGTTTTTT.

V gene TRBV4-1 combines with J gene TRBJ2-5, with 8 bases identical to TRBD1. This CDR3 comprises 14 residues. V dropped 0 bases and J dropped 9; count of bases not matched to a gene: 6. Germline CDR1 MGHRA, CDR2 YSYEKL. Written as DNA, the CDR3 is TGCGCCAGCAGCCAAGATGGACAGGGTCGAGCCCAGTACTTC. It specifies CASSQDGQGRAQYF.

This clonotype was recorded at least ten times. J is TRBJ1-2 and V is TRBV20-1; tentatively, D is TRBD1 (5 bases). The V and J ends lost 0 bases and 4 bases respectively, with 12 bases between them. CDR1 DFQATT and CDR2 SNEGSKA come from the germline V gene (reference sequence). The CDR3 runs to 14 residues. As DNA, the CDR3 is TGCAGTGCTAGAGAAAAGGGGCCGATCTATGGCTACACCTTC. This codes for CSAREKGPIYGYTF.

CDR3 sequence reads: CASSGGISGGNYEQYF. The CDR3 region has the DNA TGTGCCAGCAGCGGAGGGATCTCCGGGGGGAACTACGAGCAGTACTTC. This chain connects TRBV9 to TRBJ2-7, with TRBD2 matching 7 bases. Germline CDR1 reads SGDLS; CDR2 reads YYNGEE. With 3 bases clipped from V and 3 bases from J, the junction kept 12 bases outside the gene matches. The length of the CDR3 is 16 residues. The complete variable domain, with remaining parts taken from reference TRBV9 and TRBJ2-7, reads DSGVTQTPKHLITATGQRVTLRCSPRSGDLSVYWYQQSLDQGLQFLIQYYNGEERAKGNILERFSAQQFPDLHSELNLSSLELGDSALYFCASSGGISGGNYEQYFGPGTRLTVT.